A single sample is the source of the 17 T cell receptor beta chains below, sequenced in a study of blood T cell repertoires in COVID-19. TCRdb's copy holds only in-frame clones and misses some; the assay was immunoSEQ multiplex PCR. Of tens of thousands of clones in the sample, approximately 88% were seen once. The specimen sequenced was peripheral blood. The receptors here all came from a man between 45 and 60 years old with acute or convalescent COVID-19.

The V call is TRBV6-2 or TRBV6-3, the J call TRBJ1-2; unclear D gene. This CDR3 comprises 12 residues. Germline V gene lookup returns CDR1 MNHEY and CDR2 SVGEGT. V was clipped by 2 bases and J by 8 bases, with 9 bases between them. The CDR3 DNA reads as TGTGCCAGCAGTTACGGGAGGCGAGGCTACACCTTC. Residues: CASSYGRRGYTF.

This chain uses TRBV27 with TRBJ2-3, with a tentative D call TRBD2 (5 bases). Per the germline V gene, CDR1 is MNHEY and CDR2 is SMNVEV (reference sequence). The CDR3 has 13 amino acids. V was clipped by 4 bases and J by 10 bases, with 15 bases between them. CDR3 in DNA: TGTGCCAGCAGTTCCCTAGCTTCTCCTCCGCAGTATTTT. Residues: CASSSLASPPQYF.

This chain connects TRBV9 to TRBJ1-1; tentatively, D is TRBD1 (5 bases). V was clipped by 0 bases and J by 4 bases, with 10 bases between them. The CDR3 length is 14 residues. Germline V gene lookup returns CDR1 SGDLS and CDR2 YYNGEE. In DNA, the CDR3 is TGTGCCAGCAGCGTAGTCCAGGGTGTCACTGAAGCTTTCTTT. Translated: CASSVVQGVTEAFF.

The CDR3 region has the DNA TGTGCCAGCGGCGGCAGGGATACCGGGGAGCTGTTTTTT. Encoded protein: CASGGRDTGELFF. V and J are TRBV12-3 or TRBV12-4 and TRBJ2-2, with a possible D match to TRBD1 (5 bases). V shed 8 bases and J shed 5 bases, with 12 bases lying between them. CDR3 length equals 13 residues.

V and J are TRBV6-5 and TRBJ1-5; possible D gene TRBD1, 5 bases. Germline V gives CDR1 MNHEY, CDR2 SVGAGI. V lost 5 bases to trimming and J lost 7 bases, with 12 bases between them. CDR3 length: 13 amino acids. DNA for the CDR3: TGTGCCAGCAGTAGGGGCGCGGGGCAGCCCCAGCATTTT. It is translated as CASSRGAGQPQHF.

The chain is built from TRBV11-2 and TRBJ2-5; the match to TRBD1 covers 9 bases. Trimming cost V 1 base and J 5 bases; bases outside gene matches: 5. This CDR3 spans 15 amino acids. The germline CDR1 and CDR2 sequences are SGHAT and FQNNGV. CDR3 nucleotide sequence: TGTGCCAGCAGCTTAGCCGGGACAGGGCTCGAGACCCAGTACTTC. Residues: CASSLAGTGLETQYF.

Written as DNA, the CDR3 is TGCGCCAGCAGCCAAGATGACAGGGGGCGCCTTAATTCACCCCTCCACTTT. Encoded protein: CASSQDDRGRLNSPLHF. The gene calls are TRBV4-1 and TRBJ1-6, with 10 bases fitting TRBD1. Germline V gene data show CDR1 as MGHRA and CDR2 as YSYEKL. J lost 6 bases, V lost 0 bases, and 5 bases had no gene match. The CDR3 runs to 17 residues.

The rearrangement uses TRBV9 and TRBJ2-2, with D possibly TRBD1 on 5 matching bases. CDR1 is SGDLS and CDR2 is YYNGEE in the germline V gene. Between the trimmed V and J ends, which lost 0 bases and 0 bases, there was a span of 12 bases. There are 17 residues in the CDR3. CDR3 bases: TGTGCCAGCAGCGTAGACCACAGGCCGACGAACACCGGGGAGCTGTTTTTT. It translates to CASSVDHRPTNTGELFF.

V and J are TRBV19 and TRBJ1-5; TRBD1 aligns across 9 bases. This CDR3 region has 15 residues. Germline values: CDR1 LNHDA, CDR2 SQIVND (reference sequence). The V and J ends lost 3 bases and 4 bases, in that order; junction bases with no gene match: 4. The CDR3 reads CASSILGQGNQPQHF. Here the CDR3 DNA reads TGTGCCAGTAGTATCCTCGGACAGGGGAATCAGCCCCAGCATTTT.

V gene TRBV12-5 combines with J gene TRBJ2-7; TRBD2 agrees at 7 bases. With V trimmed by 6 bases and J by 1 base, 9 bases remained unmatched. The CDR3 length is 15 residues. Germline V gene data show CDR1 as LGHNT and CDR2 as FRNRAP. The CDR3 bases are TGTGCTAGTGGACCTCCCGACGGGGGGTCCTACGAGCAGTACTTC. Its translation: CASGPPDGGSYEQYF.

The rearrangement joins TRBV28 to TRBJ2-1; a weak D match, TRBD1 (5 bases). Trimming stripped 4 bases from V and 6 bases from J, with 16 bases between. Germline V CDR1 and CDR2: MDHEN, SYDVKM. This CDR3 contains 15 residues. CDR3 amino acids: CASSYRSYSSNEQFF. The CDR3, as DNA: TGTGCCAGCAGTTACAGGTCTTATTCTAGCAATGAGCAGTTCTTC.

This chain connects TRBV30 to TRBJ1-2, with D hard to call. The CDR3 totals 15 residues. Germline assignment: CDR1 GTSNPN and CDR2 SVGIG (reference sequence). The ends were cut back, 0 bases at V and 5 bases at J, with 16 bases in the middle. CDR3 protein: CAWSVLGGNAYGYTF. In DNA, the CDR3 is TGTGCCTGGAGTGTACTCGGAGGGAATGCGTATGGCTACACCTTC.

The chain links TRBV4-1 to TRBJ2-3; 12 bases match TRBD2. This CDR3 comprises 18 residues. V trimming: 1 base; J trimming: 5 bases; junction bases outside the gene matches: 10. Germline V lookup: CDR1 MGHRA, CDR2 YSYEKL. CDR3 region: CASSQARASGGVVDTQYF. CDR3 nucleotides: TGCGCCAGCAGCCAAGCTCGGGCTAGCGGGGGGGTTGTAGATACGCAGTATTTT.

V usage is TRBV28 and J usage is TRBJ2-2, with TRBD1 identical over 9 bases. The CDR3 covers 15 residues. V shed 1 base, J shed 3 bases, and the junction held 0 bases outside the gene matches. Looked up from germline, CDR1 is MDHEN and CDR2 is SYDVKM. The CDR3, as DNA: TGTGCCAGCAGTTTATACAGGGGGCACACCGGGGAGCTGTTTTTT. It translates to CASSLYRGHTGELFF.

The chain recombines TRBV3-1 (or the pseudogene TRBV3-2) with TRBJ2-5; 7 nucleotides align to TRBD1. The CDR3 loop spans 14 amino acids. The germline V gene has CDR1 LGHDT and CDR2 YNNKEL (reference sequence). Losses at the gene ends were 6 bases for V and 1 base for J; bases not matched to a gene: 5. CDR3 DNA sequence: TGTGCCAGCAGGACTGGGACAGCCCAAGAGACCCAGTACTTC. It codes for CASRTGTAQETQYF.

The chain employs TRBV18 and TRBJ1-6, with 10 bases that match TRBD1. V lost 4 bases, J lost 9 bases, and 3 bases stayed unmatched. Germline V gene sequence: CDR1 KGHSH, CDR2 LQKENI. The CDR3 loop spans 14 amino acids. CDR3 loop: CASSRTGGGSPLHF. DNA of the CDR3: TGTGCCAGCTCACGGACAGGGGGAGGTTCACCCCTCCACTTT.

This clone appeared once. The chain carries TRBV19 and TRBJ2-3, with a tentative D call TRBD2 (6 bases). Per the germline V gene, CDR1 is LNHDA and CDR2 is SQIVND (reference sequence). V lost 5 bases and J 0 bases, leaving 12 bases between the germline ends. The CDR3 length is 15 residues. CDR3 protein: CASSPQRASTDTQYF. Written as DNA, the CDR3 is TGTGCCAGTAGTCCCCAGCGGGCTAGCACAGATACGCAGTATTTT.